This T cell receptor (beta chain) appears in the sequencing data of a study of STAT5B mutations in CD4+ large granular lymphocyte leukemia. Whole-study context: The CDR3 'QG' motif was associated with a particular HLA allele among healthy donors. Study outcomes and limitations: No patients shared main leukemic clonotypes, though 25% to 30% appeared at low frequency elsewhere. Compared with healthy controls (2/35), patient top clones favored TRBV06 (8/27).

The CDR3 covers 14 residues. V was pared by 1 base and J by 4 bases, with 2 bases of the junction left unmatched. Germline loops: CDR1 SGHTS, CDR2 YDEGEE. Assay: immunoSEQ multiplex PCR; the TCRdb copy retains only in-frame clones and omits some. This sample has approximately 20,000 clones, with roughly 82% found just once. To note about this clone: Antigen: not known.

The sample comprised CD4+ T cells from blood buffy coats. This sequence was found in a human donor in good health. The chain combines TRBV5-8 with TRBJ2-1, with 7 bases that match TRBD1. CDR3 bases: TGTGCCAGCAGCTTGTGGACAGGTTACAATGAGCAGTTCTTC. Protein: CASSLWTGYNEQFF.